This TCR beta chain stems from a study of T cells expressing NK-cell markers. Findings and caveats of the study: Top CD8+ clonotypes included the dominant CD3+CD56+NKG2C+ clonotypes in several donors. The study found these clonotypes also leading the CD3+CD56-NKG2C+ fraction in a few donors.

Worth noting for this clonotype: Its antigen is still unknown.

The germline CDR1 and CDR2 sequences are ENHRY and SYGVKD. The CDR3 has 14 amino acids. TCRdb reanalyzed the 5' RACE reads and collapses them to one entry per CDR3 protein, without DNA. This sample contains about 260,000 distinct CDR3 sequences. The sample consisted of blood T cells: a sorted CD56 or NKG2C T cell subset, CD4+ or CD8+ T cells, or bulk PBMC T cells (not recorded which). The rearrangement uses TRBV10-3 and TRBJ2-3; TCRdb selects TRBD2, and the lack of DNA leaves this call unchecked. The clonotype was recovered from a woman aged 18 to 75 in good health. The CDR3 sequence is CAISKRENTDTQYF.